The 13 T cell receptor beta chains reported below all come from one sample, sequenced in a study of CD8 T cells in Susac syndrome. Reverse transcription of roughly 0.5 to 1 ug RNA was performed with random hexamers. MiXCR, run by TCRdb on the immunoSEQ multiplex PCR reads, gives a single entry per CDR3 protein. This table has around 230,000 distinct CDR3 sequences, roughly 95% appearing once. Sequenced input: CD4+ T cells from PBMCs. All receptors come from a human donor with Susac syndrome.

DNA for the CDR3: TGTGCCAGCTTTGATATGCGGTTCTACAATGAGCAGTTCTTC. As protein: CASFDMRFYNEQFF. The chain recombines TRBV12-3 or TRBV12-4 with TRBJ2-1; no clear D gene. V was shortened by 8 bases and J by 3 bases, with 14 bases between the two germline ends. The CDR3 has 14 amino acids.

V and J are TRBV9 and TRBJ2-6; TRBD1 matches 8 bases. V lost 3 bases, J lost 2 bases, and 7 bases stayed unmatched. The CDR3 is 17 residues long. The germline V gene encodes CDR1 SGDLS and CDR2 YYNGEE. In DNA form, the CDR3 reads TGTGCCAGCAGCGCTGACAGGGGTTCGACTGGGGCCAACGTCCTGACTTTC. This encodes CASSADRGSTGANVLTF.

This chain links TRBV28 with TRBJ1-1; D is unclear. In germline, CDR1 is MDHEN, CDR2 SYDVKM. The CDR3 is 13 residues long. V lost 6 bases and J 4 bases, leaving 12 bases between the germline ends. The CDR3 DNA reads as TGTGCCAGCAGCCGATTTGGGAGCACTGAAGCTTTCTTT. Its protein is CASSRFGSTEAFF.

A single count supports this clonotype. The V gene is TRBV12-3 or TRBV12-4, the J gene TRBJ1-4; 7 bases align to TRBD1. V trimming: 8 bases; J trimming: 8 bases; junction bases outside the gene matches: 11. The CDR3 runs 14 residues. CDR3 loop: CASARQGAREKLFF. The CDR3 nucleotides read TGTGCCAGCGCCCGACAGGGCGCAAGGGAAAAACTGTTTTTT.

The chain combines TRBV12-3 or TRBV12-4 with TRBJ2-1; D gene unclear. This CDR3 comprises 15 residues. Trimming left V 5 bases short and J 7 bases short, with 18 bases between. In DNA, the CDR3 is TGTGCCAGCAGTCCGCGTGGTGGGCCTGGGAATGAGCAGTTCTTC. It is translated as CASSPRGGPGNEQFF.

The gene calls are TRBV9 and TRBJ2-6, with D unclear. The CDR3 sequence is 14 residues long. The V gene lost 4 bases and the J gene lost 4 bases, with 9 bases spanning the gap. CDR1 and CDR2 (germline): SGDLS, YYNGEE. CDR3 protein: CASSPVAGANVLTF. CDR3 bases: TGTGCCAGCAGCCCCGTGGCAGGGGCCAACGTCCTGACTTTC.

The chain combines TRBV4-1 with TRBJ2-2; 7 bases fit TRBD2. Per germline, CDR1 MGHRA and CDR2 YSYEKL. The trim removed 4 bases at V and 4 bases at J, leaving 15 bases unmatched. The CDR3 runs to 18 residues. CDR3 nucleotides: TGCGCCAGCAGCCTACTATTCGCAGCGGGGTCAGGCACCGGGGAGCTGTTTTTT. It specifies CASSLLFAAGSGTGELFF.

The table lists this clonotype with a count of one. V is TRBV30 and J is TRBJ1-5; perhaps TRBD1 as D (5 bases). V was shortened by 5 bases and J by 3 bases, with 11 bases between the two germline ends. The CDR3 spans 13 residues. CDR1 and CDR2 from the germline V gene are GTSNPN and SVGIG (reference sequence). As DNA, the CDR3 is TGTGCCTGGGCCGGGACCTACAATCAGCCCCAGCATTTT. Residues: CAWAGTYNQPQHF.

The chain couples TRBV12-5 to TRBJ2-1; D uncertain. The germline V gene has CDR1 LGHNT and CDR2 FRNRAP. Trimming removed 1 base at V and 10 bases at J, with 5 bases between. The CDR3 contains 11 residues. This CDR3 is CASGLGREQFF. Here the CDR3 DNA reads TGTGCTAGTGGTTTGGGACGGGAGCAGTTCTTC.

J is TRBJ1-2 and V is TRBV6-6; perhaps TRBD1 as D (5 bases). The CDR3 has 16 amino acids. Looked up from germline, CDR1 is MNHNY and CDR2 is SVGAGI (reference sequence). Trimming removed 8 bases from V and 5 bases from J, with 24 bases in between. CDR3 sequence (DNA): TGTGCCAGCGTCCCCCTGAGGGACCTACGACCTTATGGCTACACCTTC. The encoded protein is CASVPLRDLRPYGYTF.

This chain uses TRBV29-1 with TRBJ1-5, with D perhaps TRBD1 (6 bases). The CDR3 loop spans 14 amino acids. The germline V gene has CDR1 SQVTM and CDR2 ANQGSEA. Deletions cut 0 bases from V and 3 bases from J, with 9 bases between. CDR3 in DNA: TGCAGCGTTGAAGAGGGGGGACACAATCAGCCCCAGCATTTT. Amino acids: CSVEEGGHNQPQHF.

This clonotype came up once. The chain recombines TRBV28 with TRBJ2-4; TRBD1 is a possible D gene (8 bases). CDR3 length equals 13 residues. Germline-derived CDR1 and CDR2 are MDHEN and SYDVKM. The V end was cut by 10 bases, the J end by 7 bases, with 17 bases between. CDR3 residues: CATHGQGGNIQYF. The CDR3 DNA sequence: TGTGCCACCCATGGACAGGGAGGGAACATTCAGTACTTC.

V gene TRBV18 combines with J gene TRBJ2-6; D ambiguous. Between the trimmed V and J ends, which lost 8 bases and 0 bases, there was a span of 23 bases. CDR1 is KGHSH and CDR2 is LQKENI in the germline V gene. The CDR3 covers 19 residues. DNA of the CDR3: TGTGCCAGCCTTCGGGCTGACTCAACCCCAGGCTCTGGGGCCAACGTCCTGACTTTC. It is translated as CASLRADSTPGSGANVLTF.